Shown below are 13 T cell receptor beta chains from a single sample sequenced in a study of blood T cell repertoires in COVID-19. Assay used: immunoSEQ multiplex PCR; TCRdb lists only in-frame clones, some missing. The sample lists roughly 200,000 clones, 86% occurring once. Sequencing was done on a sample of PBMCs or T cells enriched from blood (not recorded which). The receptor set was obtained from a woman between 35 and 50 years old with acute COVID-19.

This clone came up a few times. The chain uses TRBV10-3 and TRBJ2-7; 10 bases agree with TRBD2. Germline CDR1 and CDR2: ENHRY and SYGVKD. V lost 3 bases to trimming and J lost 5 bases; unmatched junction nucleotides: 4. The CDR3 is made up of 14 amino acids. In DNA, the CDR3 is TGTGCCATCAGTGAAACTAGCGGGGTGAACGAGCAGTACGTC. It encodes CAISETSGVNEQYV.

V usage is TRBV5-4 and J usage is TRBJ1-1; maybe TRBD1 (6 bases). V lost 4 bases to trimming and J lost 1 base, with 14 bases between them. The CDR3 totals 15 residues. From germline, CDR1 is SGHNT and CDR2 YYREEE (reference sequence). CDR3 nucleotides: TGTGCCAGCAGCCCCCTAGGACAGTCGAACACTGAAGCTTTCTTT. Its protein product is CASSPLGQSNTEAFF.

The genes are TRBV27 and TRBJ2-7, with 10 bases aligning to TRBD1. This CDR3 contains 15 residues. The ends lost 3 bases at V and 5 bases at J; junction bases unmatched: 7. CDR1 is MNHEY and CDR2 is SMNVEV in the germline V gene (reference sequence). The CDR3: CASSLSTGGFNEQYF. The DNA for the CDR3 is TGTGCCAGCAGTTTGTCGACAGGGGGCTTCAACGAGCAGTACTTC.

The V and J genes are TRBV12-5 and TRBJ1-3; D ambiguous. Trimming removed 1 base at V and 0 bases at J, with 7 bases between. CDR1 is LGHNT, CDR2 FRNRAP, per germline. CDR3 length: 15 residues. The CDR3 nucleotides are TGTGCTAGTGGTTTGGCAGCAGGCTCTGGAAACACCATATATTTT. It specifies CASGLAAGSGNTIYF.

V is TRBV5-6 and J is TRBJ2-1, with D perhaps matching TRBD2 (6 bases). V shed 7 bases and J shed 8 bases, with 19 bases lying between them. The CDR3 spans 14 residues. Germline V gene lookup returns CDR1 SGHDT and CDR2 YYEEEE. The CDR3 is CASVGKEPSDEQFF. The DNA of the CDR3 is TGTGCCAGCGTCGGAAAGGAGCCTAGCGATGAGCAGTTCTTC.

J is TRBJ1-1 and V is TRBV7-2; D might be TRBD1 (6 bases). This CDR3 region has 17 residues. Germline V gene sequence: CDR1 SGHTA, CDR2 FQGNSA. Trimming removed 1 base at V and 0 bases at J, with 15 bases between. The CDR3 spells CASSLVGGRDMNTEAFF. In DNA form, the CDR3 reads TGTGCCAGCAGCTTAGTAGGGGGTAGGGATATGAACACTGAAGCTTTCTTT.

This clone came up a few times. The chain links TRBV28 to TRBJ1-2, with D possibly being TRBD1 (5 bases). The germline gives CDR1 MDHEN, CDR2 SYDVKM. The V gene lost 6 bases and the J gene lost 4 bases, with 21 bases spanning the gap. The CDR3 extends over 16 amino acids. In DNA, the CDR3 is TGTGCCAGCAGCCCAGGGAAGGCGTGGCCCCCCTATGGCTACACCTTC. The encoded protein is CASSPGKAWPPYGYTF.

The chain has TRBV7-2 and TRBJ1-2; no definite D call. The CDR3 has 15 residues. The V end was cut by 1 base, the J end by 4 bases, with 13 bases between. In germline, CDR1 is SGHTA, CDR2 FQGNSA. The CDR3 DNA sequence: TGTGCCAGCAGCTTAGGAGTGACGGGATCCTATGGCTACACCTTC. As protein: CASSLGVTGSYGYTF. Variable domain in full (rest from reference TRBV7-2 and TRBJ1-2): GAGVSQSPSNKVTEKGKDVELRCDPISGHTALYWYRQSLGQGLEFLIYFQGNSAPDKSGLPSDRFSAERTGGSVSTLTIQRTQQEDSAVYLCASSLGVTGSYGYTFGSGTRLTVV.

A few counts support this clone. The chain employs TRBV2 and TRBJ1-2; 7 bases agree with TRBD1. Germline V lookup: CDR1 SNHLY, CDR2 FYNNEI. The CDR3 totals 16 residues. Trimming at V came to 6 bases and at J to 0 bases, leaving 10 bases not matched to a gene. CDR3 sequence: CASRGQAIGPNYGYTF. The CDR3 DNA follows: TGTGCCAGCAGAGGACAGGCCATAGGACCTAACTATGGCTACACCTTC. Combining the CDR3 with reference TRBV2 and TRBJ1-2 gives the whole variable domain EPEVTQTPSHQVTQMGQEVILRCVPISNHLYFYWYRQILGQKVEFLVSFYNNEISEKSEIFDDQFSVERPDGSNFTLKIRSTKLEDSAMYFCASRGQAIGPNYGYTFGSGTRLTVV.

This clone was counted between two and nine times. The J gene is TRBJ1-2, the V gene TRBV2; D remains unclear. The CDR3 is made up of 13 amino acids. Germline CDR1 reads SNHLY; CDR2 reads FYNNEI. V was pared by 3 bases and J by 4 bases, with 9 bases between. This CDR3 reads CASSENSLYGYTF. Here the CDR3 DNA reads TGTGCCAGCAGTGAGAACAGCCTCTATGGCTACACCTTC.

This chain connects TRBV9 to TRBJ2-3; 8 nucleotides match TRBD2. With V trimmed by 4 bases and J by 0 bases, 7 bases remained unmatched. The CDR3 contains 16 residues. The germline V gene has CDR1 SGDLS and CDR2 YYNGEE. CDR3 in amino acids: CASSFLSGVSTDTQYF. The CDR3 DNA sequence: TGTGCCAGCAGCTTCCTTAGCGGGGTAAGCACAGATACGCAGTATTTT.

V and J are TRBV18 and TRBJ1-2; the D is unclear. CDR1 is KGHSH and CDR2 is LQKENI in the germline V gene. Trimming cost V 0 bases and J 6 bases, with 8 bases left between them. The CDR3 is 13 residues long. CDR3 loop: CASSPPGVDGYTF. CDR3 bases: TGTGCCAGCTCACCACCGGGAGTGGATGGCTACACCTTC. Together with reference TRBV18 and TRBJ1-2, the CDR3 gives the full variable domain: NAGVMQNPRHLVRRRGQEARLRCSPMKGHSHVYWYRQLPEEGLKFMVYLQKENIIDESGMPKERFSAEFPKEGPSILRIQQVVRGDSAAYFCASSPPGVDGYTFGSGTRLTVV.

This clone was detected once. The CDR3 DNA follows: TGTGCCAGCAGCCGGGGACTTCTCCAAGAGACCCAGTACTTC. It translates to CASSRGLLQETQYF. The rearrangement uses TRBV11-2 and TRBJ2-5, with D maybe TRBD2 (6 bases). This CDR3 has 14 amino acids. From germline, CDR1 is SGHAT and CDR2 FQNNGV. Between the trimmed V and J ends, which lost 5 bases and 1 base, there was a span of 11 bases.